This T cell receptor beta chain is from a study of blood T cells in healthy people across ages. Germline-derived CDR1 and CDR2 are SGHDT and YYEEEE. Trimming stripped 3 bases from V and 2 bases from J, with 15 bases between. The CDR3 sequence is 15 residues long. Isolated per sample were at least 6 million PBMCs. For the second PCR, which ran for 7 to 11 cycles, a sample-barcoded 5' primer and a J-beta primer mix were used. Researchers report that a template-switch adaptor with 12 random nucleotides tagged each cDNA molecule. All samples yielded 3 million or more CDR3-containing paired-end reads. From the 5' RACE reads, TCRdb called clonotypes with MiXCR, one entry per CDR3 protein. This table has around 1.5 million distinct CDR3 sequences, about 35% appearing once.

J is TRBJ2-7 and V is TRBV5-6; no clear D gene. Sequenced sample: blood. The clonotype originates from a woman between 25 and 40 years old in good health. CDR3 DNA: TGTGCCAGCAGCTGGAAAGGATACGGTACCTACGAGCAGTACTTC. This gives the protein CASSWKGYGTYEQYF.